The clone carrying this T cell receptor (beta chain) was recorded a few times. The antigen is not known. This entry is derived from a study of response to subunit inactivated influenza vaccine. TCRdb called the RT-PCR reads again in MiXCR, with one record for every CDR3 protein. The data hold hundreds of thousands of distinct CDR3 sequences, with around 14% observed a single time. The length of the CDR3 is 16 residues. Germline-derived CDR1 and CDR2 are SEHNR and FQNEAQ (reference sequence). V was trimmed by 1 base and J by 6 bases, leaving 15 bases between them. General study points: Researchers suggested that each seasonal influenza vaccination recruits few new T cells.

The chain combines TRBV7-9 with TRBJ1-4; D might be TRBD1 (5 bases). The sequencing used PBMCs from blood, collected 11 to 12 days after vaccination. This receptor was taken from a man aged 45-60 years who received an inactivated influenza vaccine. CDR3 bases: TGTGCCAGCAGCTTAGGGGGGAGTTTCATCGATGAAAAACTGTTTTTT. Protein: CASSLGGSFIDEKLFF.